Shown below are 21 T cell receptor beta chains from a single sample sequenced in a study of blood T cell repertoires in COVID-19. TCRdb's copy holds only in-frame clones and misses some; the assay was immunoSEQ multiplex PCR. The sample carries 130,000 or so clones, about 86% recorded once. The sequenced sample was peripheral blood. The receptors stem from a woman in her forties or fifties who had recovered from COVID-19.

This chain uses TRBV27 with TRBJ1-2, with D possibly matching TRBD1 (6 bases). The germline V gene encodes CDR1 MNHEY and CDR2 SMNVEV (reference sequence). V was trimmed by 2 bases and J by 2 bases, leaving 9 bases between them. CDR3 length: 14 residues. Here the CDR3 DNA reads TGTGCCAGCAGTTTAAACAGGGAGAACTATGGCTACACCTTC. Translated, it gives CASSLNRENYGYTF.

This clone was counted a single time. In DNA form, the CDR3 reads TGTGCCAGTAGCGTCGACAGTTATCAGCCCCAGCATTTT. Its translation: CASSVDSYQPQHF. The chain is built from TRBV19 and TRBJ1-5; D perhaps matches TRBD1 (5 bases). This CDR3 contains 13 residues. Between the trimmed V and J ends, which lost 6 bases and 5 bases, there was a span of 11 bases. Germline lookup yields CDR1 LNHDA and CDR2 SQIVND (reference sequence). The full variable domain, in which reference TRBV19 and TRBJ1-5 provide the parts outside the CDR3, is DGGITQSPKYLFRKEGQNVTLSCEQNLNHDAMYWYRQDPGQGLRLIYYSQIVNDFQKGDIAEGYSVSREKKESFPLTVTSAQKNPTAFYLCASSVDSYQPQHFGDGTRLSIL.

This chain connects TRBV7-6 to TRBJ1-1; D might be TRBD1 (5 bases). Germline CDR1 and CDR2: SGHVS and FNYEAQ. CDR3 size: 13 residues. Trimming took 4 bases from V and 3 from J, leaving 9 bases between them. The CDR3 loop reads CASSSGRDTEAFF. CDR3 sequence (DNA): TGTGCCAGCAGCTCAGGGCGAGACACTGAAGCTTTCTTT.

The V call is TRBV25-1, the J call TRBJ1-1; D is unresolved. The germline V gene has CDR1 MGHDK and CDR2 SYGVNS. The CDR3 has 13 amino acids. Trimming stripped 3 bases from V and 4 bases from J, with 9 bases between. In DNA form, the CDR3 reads TGTGCCAGCAGTGACGTTAGAGGCACTGAAGCTTTCTTT. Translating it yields CASSDVRGTEAFF.

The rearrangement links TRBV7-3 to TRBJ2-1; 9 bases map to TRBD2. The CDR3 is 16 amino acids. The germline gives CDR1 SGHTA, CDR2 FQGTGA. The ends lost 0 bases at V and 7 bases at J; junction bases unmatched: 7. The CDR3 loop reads CASSLTRRGGQNEQFF. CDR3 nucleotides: TGTGCCAGCAGCTTAACCCGGCGGGGGGGCCAGAATGAGCAGTTCTTC. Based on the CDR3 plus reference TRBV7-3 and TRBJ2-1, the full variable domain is GAGVSQTPSNKVTEKGKYVELRCDPISGHTALYWYRQSLGQGPEFLIYFQGTGAADDSGLPNDRFFAVRPEGSVSTLKIQRTERGDSAVYLCASSLTRRGGQNEQFFGPGTRLTVL.

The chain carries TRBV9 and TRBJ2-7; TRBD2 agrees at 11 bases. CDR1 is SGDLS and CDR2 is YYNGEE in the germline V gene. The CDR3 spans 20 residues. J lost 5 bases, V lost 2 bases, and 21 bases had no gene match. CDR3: CASSVEGTSGAKSRPHEQYF. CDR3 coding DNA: TGTGCCAGCAGCGTCGAGGGGACTAGCGGAGCCAAGAGTCGGCCCCACGAGCAGTACTTC.

CDR3 residues: CASSPSGGEQYF. The CDR3 DNA follows: TGCGCCAGCAGCCCATCAGGAGGGGAGCAGTACTTC. The J gene is TRBJ2-7, the V gene TRBV5-1; possibly TRBD2 for D (6 bases). The CDR3 has 12 residues. Germline assignment: CDR1 SGHRS and CDR2 YFSETQ. The ends were cut back, 4 bases at V and 7 bases at J, with 12 bases in the middle.

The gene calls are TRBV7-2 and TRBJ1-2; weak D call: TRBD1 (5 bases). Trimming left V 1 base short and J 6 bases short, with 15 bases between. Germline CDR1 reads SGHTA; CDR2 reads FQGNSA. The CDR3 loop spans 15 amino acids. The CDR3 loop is CASSLVGGGGDGYTF. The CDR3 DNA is TGTGCCAGCAGCTTAGTTGGGGGAGGTGGTGATGGCTACACCTTC.

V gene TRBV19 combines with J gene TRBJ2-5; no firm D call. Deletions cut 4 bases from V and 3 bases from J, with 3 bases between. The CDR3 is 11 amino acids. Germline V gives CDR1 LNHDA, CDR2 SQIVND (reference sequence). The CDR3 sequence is CASSTEETQYF. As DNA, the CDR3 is TGTGCCAGTAGTACCGAAGAGACCCAGTACTTC. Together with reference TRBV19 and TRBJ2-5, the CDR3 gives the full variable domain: DGGITQSPKYLFRKEGQNVTLSCEQNLNHDAMYWYRQDPGQGLRLIYYSQIVNDFQKGDIAEGYSVSREKKESFPLTVTSAQKNPTAFYLCASSTEETQYFGPGTRLLVL.

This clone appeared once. The CDR3 spells CASSATGCGNIQYF. The CDR3 DNA is TGTGCCAGCAGCGCCACAGGGTGTGGAAACATTCAGTACTTC. The chain has TRBV21-1 and TRBJ2-4; the table's D call, TRBD1, has no DNA check behind it. TRBV21-1 is a pseudogene segment. This CDR3 region has 14 residues.

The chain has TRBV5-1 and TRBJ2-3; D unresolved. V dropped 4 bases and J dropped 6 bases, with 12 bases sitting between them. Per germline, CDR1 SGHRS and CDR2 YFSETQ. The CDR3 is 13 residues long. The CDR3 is CASSERPGDTQYF. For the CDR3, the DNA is TGCGCCAGCAGCGAAAGACCCGGGGATACGCAGTATTTT. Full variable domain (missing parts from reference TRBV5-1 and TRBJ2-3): KAGVTQTPRYLIKTRGQQVTLSCSPISGHRSVSWYQQTPGQGLQFLFEYFSETQRNKGNFPGRFSGRQFSNSRSEMNVSTLELGDSALYLCASSERPGDTQYFGPGTRLTVL.

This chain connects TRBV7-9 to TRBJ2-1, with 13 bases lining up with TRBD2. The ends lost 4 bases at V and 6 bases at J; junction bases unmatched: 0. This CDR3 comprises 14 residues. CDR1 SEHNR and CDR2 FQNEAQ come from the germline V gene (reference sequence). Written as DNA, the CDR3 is TGTGCCAGCAGCTGGACTAGCGGGGGCAATGAGCAGTTCTTC. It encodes CASSWTSGGNEQFF.

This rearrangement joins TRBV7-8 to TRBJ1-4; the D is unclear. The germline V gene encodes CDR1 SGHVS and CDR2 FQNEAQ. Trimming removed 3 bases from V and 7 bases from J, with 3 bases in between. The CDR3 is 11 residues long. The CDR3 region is CASSFGEKLFF. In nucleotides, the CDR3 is TGTGCCAGCAGCTTCGGTGAAAAACTGTTTTTT.

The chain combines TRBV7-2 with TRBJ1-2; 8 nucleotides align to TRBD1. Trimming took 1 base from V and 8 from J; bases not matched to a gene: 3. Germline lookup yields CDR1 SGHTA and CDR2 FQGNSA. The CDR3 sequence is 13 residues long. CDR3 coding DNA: TGTGCCAGCAGCTTAGAGGCAGGGGGCGGCTACACCTTC. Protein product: CASSLEAGGGYTF.

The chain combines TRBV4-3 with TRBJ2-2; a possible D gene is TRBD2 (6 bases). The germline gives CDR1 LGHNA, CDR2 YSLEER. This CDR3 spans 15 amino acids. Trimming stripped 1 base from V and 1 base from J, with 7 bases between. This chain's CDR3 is CASSQGSGNTGELFF. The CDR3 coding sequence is TGCGCCAGCAGCCAAGGTAGCGGGAACACCGGGGAGCTGTTTTTT.

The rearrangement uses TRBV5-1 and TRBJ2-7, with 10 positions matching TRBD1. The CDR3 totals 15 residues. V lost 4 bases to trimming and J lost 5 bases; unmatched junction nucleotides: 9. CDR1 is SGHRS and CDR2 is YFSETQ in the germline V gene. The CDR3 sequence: CASSPSGTGDHEQYF. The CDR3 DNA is TGCGCCAGCAGCCCTTCTGGGACAGGGGACCACGAGCAGTACTTC.

CDR3 sequence reads: CAWSGGGGGYTF. In nucleotides, the CDR3 is TGTGCCTGGAGTGGGGGCGGCGGTGGCTACACCTTC. V usage is TRBV30 and J usage is TRBJ1-2; a weak D match, TRBD1 (5 bases). V was clipped by 1 base and J by 7 bases, with 10 bases between them. The germline CDR1 and CDR2 sequences are GTSNPN and SVGIG (reference sequence). The CDR3 spans 12 residues.

CDR3 amino acids: CASRQRGSYYGYTF. CDR3 nucleotide sequence: TGTGCCAGCAGGCAAAGGGGTTCCTACTATGGCTACACCTTC. The chain recombines TRBV27 with TRBJ1-2; D possibly corresponds to TRBD1 (5 bases). Germline assignment: CDR1 MNHEY and CDR2 SMNVEV (reference sequence). V lost 6 bases to trimming and J lost 3 bases, with 14 bases between them. This CDR3 is built from 14 residues.

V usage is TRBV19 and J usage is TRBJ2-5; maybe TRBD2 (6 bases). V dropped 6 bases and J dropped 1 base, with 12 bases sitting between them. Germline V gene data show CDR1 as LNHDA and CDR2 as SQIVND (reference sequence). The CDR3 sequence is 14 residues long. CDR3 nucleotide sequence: TGTGCCAGTAGCCCGAGCGGGCGCCAAGAGACCCAGTACTTC. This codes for CASSPSGRQETQYF.

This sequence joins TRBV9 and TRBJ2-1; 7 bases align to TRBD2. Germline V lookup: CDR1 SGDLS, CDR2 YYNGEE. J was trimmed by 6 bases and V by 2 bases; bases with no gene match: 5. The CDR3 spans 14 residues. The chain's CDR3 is CASSVLSSGNEQFF. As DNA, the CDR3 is TGTGCCAGCAGCGTCCTATCTAGCGGCAATGAGCAGTTCTTC.

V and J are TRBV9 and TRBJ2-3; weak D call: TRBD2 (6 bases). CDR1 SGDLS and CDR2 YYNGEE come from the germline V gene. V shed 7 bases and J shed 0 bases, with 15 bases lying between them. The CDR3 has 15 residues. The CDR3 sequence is CASALSGASTDTQYF. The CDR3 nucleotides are TGTGCCAGCGCCCTTAGCGGCGCTAGCACAGATACGCAGTATTTT.